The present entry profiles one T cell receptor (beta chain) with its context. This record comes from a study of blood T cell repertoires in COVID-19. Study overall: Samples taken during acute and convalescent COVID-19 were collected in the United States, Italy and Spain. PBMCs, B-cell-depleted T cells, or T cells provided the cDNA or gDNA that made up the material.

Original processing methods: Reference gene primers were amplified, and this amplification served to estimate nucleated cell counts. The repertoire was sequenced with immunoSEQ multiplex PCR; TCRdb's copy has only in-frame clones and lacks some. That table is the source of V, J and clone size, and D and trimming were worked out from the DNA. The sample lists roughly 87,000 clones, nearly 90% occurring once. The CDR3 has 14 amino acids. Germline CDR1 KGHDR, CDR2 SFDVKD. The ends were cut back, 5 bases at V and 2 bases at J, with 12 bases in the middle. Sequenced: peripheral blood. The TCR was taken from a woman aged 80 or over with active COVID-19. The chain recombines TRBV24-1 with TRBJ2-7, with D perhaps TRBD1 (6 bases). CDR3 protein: CATSGRTATYEQYF. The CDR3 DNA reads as TGTGCCACCAGTGGCCGGACAGCGACCTACGAGCAGTACTTC.